A selection of T cell receptor beta chains follows, all from one sample in a study of CXCR3-negative and CXCR3-positive naive CD8 T cells. With the 5' RACE reads reprocessed, TCRdb shows one record per CDR3 protein and no DNA. Here the sample table reports over 100,000 distinct CDR3 sequences. Sequences were obtained from naive CXCR3- CD8+ T cells from blood. All receptors come from a human donor in good health. Some clones in this sample may be carry-over from other donors' samples. Both conserved end residues are part of each CDR3.

J | V | CDR3
TRBJ2-3 | TRBV7-9 | CASSHIPPRRGQGSDTQYF
TRBJ2-3 | TRBV4-1 | CASSHLAPGTATDTQYF
TRBJ2-1 | TRBV5-1 | CASSLAGLAELYNEQFF
TRBJ2-7 | TRBV29-1 | CSVNTVGRDEQYF
TRBJ1-2 | TRBV21-1 | CASSRRFGQEEYGYTF
TRBJ2-7 | TRBV29-1 | CSVGPRGVGAGEIYEQYF
TRBJ1-4 | TRBV6-5 | CASSYQREEGEKLFF
TRBJ2-1 | TRBV29-1 | CSAAGRDLSYNEQFF
TRBJ2-7 | TRBV20-1 | CSARDVNLWDFVSYEQYF
TRBJ2-7 | TRBV28 | CASGDRGFDEQYF